This T cell receptor (beta chain) was recovered during a study of blood T cells in healthy people across ages. The CDR3 consists of 14 residues. CDR1 SEHNR and CDR2 FQNEAQ come from the germline V gene (reference sequence). Details on this clonotype: A much bigger clone sits one base away, suggesting this may be a read error.

Next came a second PCR, run for roughly 6 to 11 cycles, which used a sample-barcoded 5' primer along with a J-beta primer mix. MiXCR was run by TCRdb on the 5' RACE reads, yielding one entry per CDR3 protein. There are hundreds of thousands of distinct CDR3 sequences in the sample; around 52% occur only once, and approximately 13% lies in the top ten. The clonotype was recovered from an elderly woman in good health. What was sequenced was blood. The chain has TRBV7-9 and TRBJ2-1; D remains ambiguous. CDR3 in DNA: TGTGCCGGCAGCTTAAGCACGGAGAGCAATGAGCAGTTCTTC. Its translation: CAGSLSTESNEQFF.